Below, one T cell receptor beta chain is given with its context. Its antigen is undetermined. This entry comes from a study of T-cell memory formation after mild COVID-19. Study-level points and caveats: The appearance of some responding clones in pre-infection memory suggested that cross-reactive memory joined.

TCRdb reanalysed the 5' RACE reads using MiXCR and keeps one entry per CDR3 protein. The sample includes 540,000 or so distinct CDR3 sequences, about a fifth of them seen just once. This CDR3 is 13 amino acids long. Trimming stripped 1 base from V and 3 bases from J, with 7 bases between. Looked up from germline, CDR1 is SGHRS and CDR2 is YFSETQ. The V and J genes are TRBV5-1 and TRBJ1-2; D perhaps matches TRBD1 (5 bases). This TCR was recovered from an adult woman who had mild COVID-19 (a few samples of this study predate the infection). Cell type and time point are not known. The sample consisted of PBMCs or a T cell subset sorted from them (not recorded which). The CDR3 DNA reads as TGCGCCAGCAGCTTGTCCAGGGACTATGGCTACACCTTC. Its protein product is CASSLSRDYGYTF.